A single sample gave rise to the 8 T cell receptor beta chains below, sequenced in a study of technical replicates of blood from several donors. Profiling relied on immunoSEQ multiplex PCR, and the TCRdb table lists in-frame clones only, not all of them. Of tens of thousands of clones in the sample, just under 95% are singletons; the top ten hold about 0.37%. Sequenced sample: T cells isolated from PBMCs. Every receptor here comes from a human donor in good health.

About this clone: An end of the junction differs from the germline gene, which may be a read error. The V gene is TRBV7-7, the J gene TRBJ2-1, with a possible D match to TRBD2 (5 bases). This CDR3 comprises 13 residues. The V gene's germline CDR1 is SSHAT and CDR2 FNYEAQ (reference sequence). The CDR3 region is CASSRGASDEQFF. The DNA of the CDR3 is TGTGCTAGCAGCCGGGGTGCCTCCGATGAGCAGTTCTTC.

This CDR3 reads CASRPARLAPWDTQYF. CDR3 DNA sequence: TGTGCCAGCAGACCAGCGAGGCTAGCGCCCTGGGATACGCAGTATTTT. This chain connects TRBV5-6 to TRBJ2-3; possibly TRBD2 for D (6 bases). CDR1 and CDR2 (germline): SGHDT, YYEEEE. Between the trimmed V and J ends, which lost 5 bases and 6 bases, there was a span of 22 bases. The length of the CDR3 is 16 residues.

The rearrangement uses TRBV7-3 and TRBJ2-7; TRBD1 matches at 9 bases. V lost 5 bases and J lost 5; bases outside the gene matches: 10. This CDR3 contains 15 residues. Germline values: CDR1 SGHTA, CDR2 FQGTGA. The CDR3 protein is CASSAQGQGTDEQYF. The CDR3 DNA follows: TGTGCCAGCAGCGCACAGGGACAGGGAACTGACGAGCAGTACTTC.

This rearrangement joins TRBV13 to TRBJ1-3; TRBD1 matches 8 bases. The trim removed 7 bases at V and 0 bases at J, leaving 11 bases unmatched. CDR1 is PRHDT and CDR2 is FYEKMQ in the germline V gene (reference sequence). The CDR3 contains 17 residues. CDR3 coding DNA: TGTGCCAGCACCCCAGGGGGCCTATTCAGCTCTGGAAACACCATATATTTT. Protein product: CASTPGGLFSSGNTIYF.

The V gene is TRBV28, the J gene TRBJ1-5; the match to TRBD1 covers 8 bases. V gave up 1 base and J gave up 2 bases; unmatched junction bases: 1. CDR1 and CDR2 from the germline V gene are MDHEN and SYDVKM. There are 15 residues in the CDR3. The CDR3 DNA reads TGTGCCAGCAGTTTATCCAGGGGGCGCAATCAGCCCCAGCATTTT. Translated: CASSLSRGRNQPQHF.

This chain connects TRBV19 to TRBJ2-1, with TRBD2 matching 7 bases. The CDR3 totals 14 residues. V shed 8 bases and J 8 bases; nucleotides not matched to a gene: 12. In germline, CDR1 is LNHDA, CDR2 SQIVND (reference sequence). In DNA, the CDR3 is TGTGCCAGTGCGGGGGAGGTGCTCGCGGATGAGCAGTTCTTC. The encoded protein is CASAGEVLADEQFF.

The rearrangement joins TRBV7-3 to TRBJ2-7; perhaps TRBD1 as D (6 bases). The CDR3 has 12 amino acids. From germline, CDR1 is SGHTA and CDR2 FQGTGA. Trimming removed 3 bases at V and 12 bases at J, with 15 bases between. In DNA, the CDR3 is TGTGCCAGCAGCTTGGGGCAGGGGCGTCTGTACTTC. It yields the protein CASSLGQGRLYF.

The CDR3 DNA sequence: TGTGCCAGCAGCTTAGATCCCGGACAGGCCTACGAGCAGTACTTC. Amino acid sequence: CASSLDPGQAYEQYF. J is TRBJ2-7 and V is TRBV11-2; TRBD1 matches at 7 bases. The CDR3 totals 15 residues. V gave up 0 bases and J gave up 2 bases; unmatched junction bases: 4. Germline lookup yields CDR1 SGHAT and CDR2 FQNNGV.